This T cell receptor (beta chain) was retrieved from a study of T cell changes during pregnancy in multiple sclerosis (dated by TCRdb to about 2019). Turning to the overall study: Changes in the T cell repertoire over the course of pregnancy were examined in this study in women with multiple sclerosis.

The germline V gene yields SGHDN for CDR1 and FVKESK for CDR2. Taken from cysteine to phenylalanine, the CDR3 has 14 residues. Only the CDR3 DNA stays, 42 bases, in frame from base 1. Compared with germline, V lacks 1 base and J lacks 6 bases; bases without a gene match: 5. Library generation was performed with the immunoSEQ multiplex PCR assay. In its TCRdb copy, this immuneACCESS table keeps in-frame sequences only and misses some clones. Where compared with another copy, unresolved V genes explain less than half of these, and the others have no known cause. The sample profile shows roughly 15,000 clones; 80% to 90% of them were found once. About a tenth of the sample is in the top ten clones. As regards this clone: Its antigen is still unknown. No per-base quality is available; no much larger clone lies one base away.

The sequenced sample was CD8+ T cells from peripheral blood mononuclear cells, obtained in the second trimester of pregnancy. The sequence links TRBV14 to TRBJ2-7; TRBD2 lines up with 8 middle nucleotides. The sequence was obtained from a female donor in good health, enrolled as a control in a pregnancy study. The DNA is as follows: TGTGCCAGCAGCCAAGCGGAGGGACTAGGCGAGCAGTACTTC. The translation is CASSQAEGLGEQYF.